A single sample gave rise to the 26 T cell receptor beta chains below, sequenced in a study of OX40 agonist ivuxolimab in advanced cancers. Profiled with immunoSEQ multiplex PCR; TCRdb holds only in-frame clones, not every one. The sample consists of about 99,000 clones, about 91% of them appearing once. This specimen consisted of CD4+ or CD8+ T cells sorted from blood, obtained in a trial of the OX40 agonist ivuxolimab. All receptors come from an adult with an advanced solid tumor such as melanoma, head and neck, liver or kidney cancer.

The chain has TRBV5-1 and TRBJ2-5, with D possibly matching TRBD2 (7 bases). With 7 bases removed from V and 2 bases from J, the gap between germline ends came to 15 bases. The CDR3 runs 14 residues. CDR1 SGHRS and CDR2 YFSETQ come from the germline V gene. The CDR3 is CASFGGRGQETQYF. The CDR3 region has the DNA TGCGCCAGCTTCGGGGGGCGCGGTCAAGAGACCCAGTACTTC. Full variable domain (remainder filled in from reference TRBV5-1 and TRBJ2-5): KAGVTQTPRYLIKTRGQQVTLSCSPISGHRSVSWYQQTPGQGLQFLFEYFSETQRNKGNFPGRFSGRQFSNSRSEMNVSTLELGDSALYLCASFGGRGQETQYFGPGTRLLVL.

This chain connects TRBV6-1 to TRBJ1-4, with a possible D match to TRBD1 (5 bases). Trimming stripped 10 bases from V and 6 bases from J, with 15 bases between. This CDR3 is built from 13 residues. Germline CDR1 reads MNHNS; CDR2 reads SASEGT. Here the CDR3 reads CATPGWGDEKLFF. The CDR3 DNA reads as TGTGCCACCCCGGGGTGGGGGGATGAAAAACTGTTTTTT.

This chain uses TRBV25-1 with TRBJ1-5; 7 bases match TRBD1. The CDR3 has 14 residues. V lost 3 bases, J lost 3 bases, and 2 bases stayed unmatched. CDR1 and CDR2 (germline): MGHDK, SYGVNS. CDR3 nucleotides: TGTGCCAGCAGTGAGACAGGGTTCAATCAGCCCCAGCATTTT. Residues: CASSETGFNQPQHF.

The chain employs TRBV19 and TRBJ1-1; 7 nucleotides match TRBD1. The CDR3 runs 14 residues. Germline V gene sequence: CDR1 LNHDA, CDR2 SQIVND (reference sequence). The ends lost 5 bases at V and 2 bases at J; junction bases unmatched: 5. In DNA, the CDR3 is TGTGCCAGTAGTTTGGGACAGATTAACACTGAAGCTTTCTTT. It codes for CASSLGQINTEAFF.

The rearrangement joins TRBV6-5 to TRBJ1-5, with D perhaps matching TRBD1 (5 bases). The CDR3 is 15 amino acids. Trimming removed 5 bases from V and 6 bases from J, with 17 bases in between. The germline gives CDR1 MNHEY, CDR2 SVGAGI. The CDR3 region is CASSRRRGEGQPQHF. In DNA form, the CDR3 reads TGTGCCAGCAGTCGTCGTCGGGGGGAGGGTCAGCCCCAGCATTTT.

This clone was found once. V gene TRBV18 combines with J gene TRBJ2-5, with 9 bases aligning to TRBD1. V was clipped by 4 bases and J by 1 base; unmatched bases: 10. This CDR3 has 17 residues. Germline V gene sequence: CDR1 KGHSH, CDR2 LQKENI. CDR3 DNA sequence: TGTGCCAGCTCACTTACCGGGACAGGGTCCATCCAAGAGACCCAGTACTTC. Encoded protein: CASSLTGTGSIQETQYF.

The CDR3 bases are TGTGCCAGCAGCCATAAAGGTAGCAGACCCGGGGAGCTGTTTTTT. Translation: CASSHKGSRPGELFF. This chain connects TRBV7-3 to TRBJ2-2; D unresolved. This CDR3 has 15 residues. The germline V gene has CDR1 SGHTA and CDR2 FQGTGA. V lost 5 bases to trimming and J lost 6 bases, with 16 bases between them.

V is TRBV7-2 and J is TRBJ2-2; no reliable D call. This CDR3 has 12 residues. CDR1 and CDR2 (germline): SGHTA, FQGNSA. V was pared by 5 bases and J by 7 bases, with 8 bases between. The CDR3 DNA follows: TGTGCCAGCAGCCCCTATGGCGGGGAGCTGTTTTTT. This encodes CASSPYGGELFF. The whole variable domain, remainder taken from reference TRBV7-2 and TRBJ2-2, is GAGVSQSPSNKVTEKGKDVELRCDPISGHTALYWYRQSLGQGLEFLIYFQGNSAPDKSGLPSDRFSAERTGGSVSTLTIQRTQQEDSAVYLCASSPYGGELFFGEGSRLTVL.

This sequence joins TRBV6-1 and TRBJ2-5, with D uncertain. This CDR3 is 15 amino acids long. Germline V lookup: CDR1 MNHNS, CDR2 SASEGT. V was pared by 6 bases and J by 5 bases, with 19 bases between. Written as DNA, the CDR3 is TGTGCCAGCAGGGACCACACGGGTCGTTGGGAGACCCAGTACTTC. Translated: CASRDHTGRWETQYF.

The genes are TRBV5-1 and TRBJ2-7, with D possibly matching TRBD2 (5 bases). CDR3 length equals 16 residues. Trimming shortened V by 4 bases and J by 0 bases, and 17 bases separated the two germline ends. The germline gives CDR1 SGHRS, CDR2 YFSETQ. The CDR3 DNA sequence: TGCGCCAGCAGCCCCAGCGGTGACCTTCCCTCCTACGAGCAGTACTTC. Protein sequence: CASSPSGDLPSYEQYF.

As to this clone: At the DNA level, this CDR3 is encoded by other sequences in the same sample as well. The chain has TRBV7-9 and TRBJ1-1; tentative D call: TRBD1 (5 bases). Trimming took 4 bases from V and 3 from J, leaving 12 bases between them. This CDR3 region has 14 residues. Per germline, CDR1 SEHNR and CDR2 FQNEAQ (reference sequence). CDR3 sequence (DNA): TGTGCCAGCAGCTCGACAGCTACCGACACTGAAGCTTTCTTT. Residues: CASSSTATDTEAFF. The variable domain in full, completed from reference TRBV7-9 and TRBJ1-1, reads DTGVSQNPRHKITKRGQNVTFRCDPISEHNRLYWYRQTLGQGPEFLTYFQNEAQLEKSRLLSDRFSAERPKGSFSTLEIQRTEQGDSAMYLCASSSTATDTEAFFGQGTRLTVV.

The genes are TRBV5-5 and TRBJ2-1, with 12 bases identical to TRBD2. The germline V gene encodes CDR1 SGHKS and CDR2 YYEKEE (reference sequence). There are 19 residues in the CDR3. With 0 bases clipped from V and 0 bases from J, the junction kept 7 bases outside the gene matches. CDR3 residues: CASSLGLAGVSSSYNEQFF. The CDR3 coding sequence is TGTGCCAGCAGCTTGGGACTAGCGGGAGTTTCGAGCTCCTACAATGAGCAGTTCTTC. The full variable domain, rest sourced from reference TRBV5-5 and TRBJ2-1, is DAGVTQSPTHLIKTRGQQVTLRCSPISGHKSVSWYQQVLGQGPQFIFQYYEKEERGRGNFPDRFSARQFPNYSSELNVNALLLGDSALYLCASSLGLAGVSSSYNEQFFGPGTRLTVL.

This chain uses TRBV27 with TRBJ2-6; the D is unclear. The ends were cut back, 6 bases at V and 3 bases at J, with 9 bases in the middle. This CDR3 is built from 14 residues. Germline V gene sequence: CDR1 MNHEY, CDR2 SMNVEV (reference sequence). The CDR3 DNA is TGTGCCAGCAGCCAGAGAGGTGGGGCCAACGTCCTGACTTTC. Amino acids: CASSQRGGANVLTF.

This chain links TRBV5-6 with TRBJ2-5; D might be TRBD2 (6 bases). The CDR3 sequence is 15 residues long. Germline V gene sequence: CDR1 SGHDT, CDR2 YYEEEE. The V gene lost 0 bases and the J gene lost 1 base, with 10 bases spanning the gap. The chain's CDR3 is CASSLAGLFQETQYF. The DNA of the CDR3 is TGTGCCAGCAGCTTGGCGGGACTCTTCCAAGAGACCCAGTACTTC.

The chain combines TRBV11-3 with TRBJ2-7; 7 nucleotides line up with TRBD1. The CDR3 is 13 residues long. In germline, CDR1 is SGHNT, CDR2 YENEEA. The junction had 3 bases not matched to a gene; V was cut back by 4 bases and J by 3 bases. The CDR3 protein is CASSSGQFYEQYF. As DNA, the CDR3 is TGTGCCAGCAGCTCGGGACAGTTCTACGAGCAGTACTTC.

The chain has TRBV18 and TRBJ1-5; the D is unclear. Germline V CDR1 and CDR2: KGHSH, LQKENI. V was clipped by 3 bases and J by 4 bases, with 7 bases between them. The CDR3 is 13 amino acids. The CDR3 reads CASSPQVNQPQHF. CDR3 DNA: TGTGCCAGCTCACCCCAGGTTAATCAGCCCCAGCATTTT.

Here the CDR3 DNA reads TGTGCCAGCTCACCTGAGGGATTGGGCAATCAGCCCCAGCATTTT. It codes for CASSPEGLGNQPQHF. The rearrangement joins TRBV18 to TRBJ1-5; the D is unclear. V lost 3 bases and J lost 2, with 11 bases in between. This CDR3 has 15 amino acids. The germline gives CDR1 KGHSH, CDR2 LQKENI.

With respect to this clone: One junction end disagrees with the germline gene, perhaps due to a read error. The V gene is TRBV13, the J gene TRBJ1-5; no clear D gene. The CDR3 extends over 14 amino acids. Germline V gene sequence: CDR1 PRHDT, CDR2 FYEKMQ (reference sequence). The CDR3 bases are TGTGTCAGCAGCTTATCTGGGGATGGGCAGCCCCAGCATTTT. This codes for CVSSLSGDGQPQHF.

The chain combines TRBV6-5 with TRBJ1-4; TRBD1 matches at 7 bases. V shed 2 bases and J 0 bases; nucleotides not matched to a gene: 3. Germline lookup yields CDR1 MNHEY and CDR2 SVGAGI. There are 16 residues in the CDR3. The CDR3 DNA reads TGTGCCAGCAGTTACCGGACAGGAGCAACTAATGAAAAACTGTTTTTT. Its translation is CASSYRTGATNEKLFF.

This clone was seen once. The chain couples TRBV18 to TRBJ2-7; 7 bases are shared with TRBD1. CDR1 and CDR2 from the germline V gene are KGHSH and LQKENI. The length of the CDR3 is 15 residues. The V segment lost 2 bases and the J segment 5 bases; nucleotides outside the gene matches: 9. The CDR3 DNA follows: TGTGCCAGCTCACCAGACAGGGTGAAGTGGGACGAGCAGTACTTC. This gives the protein CASSPDRVKWDEQYF.

V and J are TRBV7-2 and TRBJ1-3; 8 bases agree with TRBD1. Germline V gene data show CDR1 as SGHTA and CDR2 as FQGNSA. Trimming cost V 5 bases and J 0 bases; bases outside gene matches: 9. This CDR3 is 17 amino acids long. CDR3 protein: CASSHRDRGSSGNTIYF. CDR3 sequence (DNA): TGTGCCAGCAGCCACAGAGACAGGGGAAGCTCTGGAAACACCATATATTTT.

The gene calls are TRBV5-1 and TRBJ2-5; D unresolved. Trimming left V 5 bases short and J 4 bases short, with 9 bases between. The CDR3 extends over 12 amino acids. CDR1 is SGHRS and CDR2 is YFSETQ in the germline V gene. The CDR3 here is CASSDNTETQYF. CDR3 DNA: TGCGCCAGCAGTGATAATACAGAGACCCAGTACTTC.

This chain uses TRBV4-3 with TRBJ2-2; D gene unclear. Germline loops: CDR1 LGHNA, CDR2 YSLEER. The CDR3 sequence is 14 residues long. Trimming removed 4 bases at V and 1 base at J, with 7 bases between. As DNA, the CDR3 is TGCGCCAGCAGCCCTGCCTTGAACACCGGGGAGCTGTTTTTT. As protein: CASSPALNTGELFF.

The sample holds one count of this clone. CDR3 sequence: CASSRDRDEKLFF. DNA of the CDR3: TGTGCCAGCAGCCGGGACAGGGACGAAAAACTGTTTTTT. The rearrangement links TRBV6-4 to TRBJ1-4; TRBD1 matches at 9 bases. Per germline, CDR1 MRHNA and CDR2 SNTAGT. The CDR3 is 13 amino acids. The ends lost 6 bases at V and 8 bases at J; junction bases unmatched: 4.

The V call is TRBV6-5, the J call TRBJ2-5; 7 nucleotides agree with TRBD2. Germline V gene data show CDR1 as MNHEY and CDR2 as SVGAGI. The CDR3 runs to 15 residues. Trimming cost V 3 bases and J 5 bases; bases outside gene matches: 9. The chain's CDR3 is CASSYRGRREETQYF. CDR3 coding DNA: TGTGCCAGCAGTTATAGGGGACGGCGGGAGGAGACCCAGTACTTC.

The genes are TRBV7-2 and TRBJ1-1, with 11 bases that match TRBD1. The CDR3 extends over 15 amino acids. From germline, CDR1 is SGHTA and CDR2 FQGNSA. Trimming took 3 bases from V and 5 from J; bases not matched to a gene: 5. CDR3 region: CASSFPGQGETEAFF. As DNA, the CDR3 is TGTGCCAGCAGCTTTCCGGGACAGGGGGAAACTGAAGCTTTCTTT.